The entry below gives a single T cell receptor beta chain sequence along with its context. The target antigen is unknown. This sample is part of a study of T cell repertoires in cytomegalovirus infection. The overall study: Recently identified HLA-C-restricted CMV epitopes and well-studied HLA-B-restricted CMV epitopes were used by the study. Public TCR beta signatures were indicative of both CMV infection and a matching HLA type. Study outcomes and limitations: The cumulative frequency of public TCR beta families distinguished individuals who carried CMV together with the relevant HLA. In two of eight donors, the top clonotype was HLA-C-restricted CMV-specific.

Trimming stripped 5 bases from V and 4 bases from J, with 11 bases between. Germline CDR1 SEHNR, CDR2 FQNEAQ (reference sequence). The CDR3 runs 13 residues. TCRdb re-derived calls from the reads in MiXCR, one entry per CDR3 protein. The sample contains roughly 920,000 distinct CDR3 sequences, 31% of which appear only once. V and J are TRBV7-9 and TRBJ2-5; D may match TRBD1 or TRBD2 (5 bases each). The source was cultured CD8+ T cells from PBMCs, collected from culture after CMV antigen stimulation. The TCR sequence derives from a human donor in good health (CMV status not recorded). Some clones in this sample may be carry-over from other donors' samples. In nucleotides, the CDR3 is TGTGCCAGCAGCGGTAGGGACCGAGAGACCCAGTACTTC. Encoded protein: CASSGRDRETQYF.